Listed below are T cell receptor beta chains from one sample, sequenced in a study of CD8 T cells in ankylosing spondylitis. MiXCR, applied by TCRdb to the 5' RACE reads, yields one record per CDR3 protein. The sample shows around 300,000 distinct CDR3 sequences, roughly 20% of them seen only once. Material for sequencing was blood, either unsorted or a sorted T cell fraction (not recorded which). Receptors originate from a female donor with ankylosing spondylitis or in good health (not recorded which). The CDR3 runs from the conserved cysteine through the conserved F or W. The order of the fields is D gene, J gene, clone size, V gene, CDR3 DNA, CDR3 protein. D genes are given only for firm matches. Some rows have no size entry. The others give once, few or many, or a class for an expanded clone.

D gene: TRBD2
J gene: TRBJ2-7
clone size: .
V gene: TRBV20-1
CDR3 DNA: TGCAGTGCTCGCCCCCGGACTAGCGGGCGAGCCTACGAGCAGTACTTC
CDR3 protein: CSARPRTSGRAYEQYF

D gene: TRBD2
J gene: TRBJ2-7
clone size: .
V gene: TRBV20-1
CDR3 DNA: TGCAGTGCTAGAGTGAGGACTAGCTACGAGCAGTACTTC
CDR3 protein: CSARVRTSYEQYF

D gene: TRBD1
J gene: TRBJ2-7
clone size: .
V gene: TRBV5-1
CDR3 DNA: TGCGCCAGCAGGGGACAGGGAGGCCTCGAGCAGTACTTC
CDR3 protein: CASRGQGGLEQYF

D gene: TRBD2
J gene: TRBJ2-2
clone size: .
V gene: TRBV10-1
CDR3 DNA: TGCGCCAGCAGTGAGTCTGGACTAGCGGAGAGCGAGAAGCTGTTTTTT
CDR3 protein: CASSESGLAESEKLFF

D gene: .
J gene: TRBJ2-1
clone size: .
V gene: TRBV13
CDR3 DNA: TGTGCCAGCAGCTTCGGACTACTACTCAATGAGCAGTTCTTC
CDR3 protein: CASSFGLLLNEQFF

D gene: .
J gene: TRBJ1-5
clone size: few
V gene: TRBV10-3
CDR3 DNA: TGTGCCACGCAGGGATATAGCAATCAGCCCCAGCATTTT
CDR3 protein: CATQGYSNQPQHF

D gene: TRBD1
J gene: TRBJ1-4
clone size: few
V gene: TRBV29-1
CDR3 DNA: TGCAGCGTAATGCTGGGACAGGGGAACGAAAAACTGTTTTTT
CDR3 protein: CSVMLGQGNEKLFF

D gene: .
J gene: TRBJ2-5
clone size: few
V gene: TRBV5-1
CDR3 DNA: TGCGCCAGCAGCTTCAGGGGCTCCGAAGAGACCCAGTACTTC
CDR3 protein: CASSFRGSEETQYF

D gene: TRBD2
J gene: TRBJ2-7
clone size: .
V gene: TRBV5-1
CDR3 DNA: TGCGCCAGCACCCGGACTAGCGGGGCCTACGAGCAGTACTTC
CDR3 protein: CASTRTSGAYEQYF

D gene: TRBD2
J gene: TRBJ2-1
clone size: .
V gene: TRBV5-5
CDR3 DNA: TGTGCCAGCACCGCCCCTAGCGGAGTCAATGAGCAGTTCTTC
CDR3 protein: CASTAPSGVNEQFF

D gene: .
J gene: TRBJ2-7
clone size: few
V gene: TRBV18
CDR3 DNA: TGTGCCAGCTCAACCGGGACACAAGCCTACGAGCAGTACTTC
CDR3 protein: CASSTGTQAYEQYF

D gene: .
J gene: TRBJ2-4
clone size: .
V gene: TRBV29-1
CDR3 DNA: TGCAGCGTTGAAGTCGTGGCAGGCGCCGTTCAGTACTTC
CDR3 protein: CSVEVVAGAVQYF

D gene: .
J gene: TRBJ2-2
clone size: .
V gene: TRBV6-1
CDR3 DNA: TGTGCCAGCAGTGGGTACACCGGGGAGCTGTTTTTT
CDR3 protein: CASSGYTGELFF

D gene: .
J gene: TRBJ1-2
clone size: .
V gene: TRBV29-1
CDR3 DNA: TGCAGCGTGGGGGAGTCCTATGGCTACACCTTC
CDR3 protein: CSVGESYGYTF

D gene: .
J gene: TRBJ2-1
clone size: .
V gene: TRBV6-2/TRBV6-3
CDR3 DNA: TGTGCCAGCAGACCCCAGACGGATGAGCAGTTCTTC
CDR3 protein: CASRPQTDEQFF

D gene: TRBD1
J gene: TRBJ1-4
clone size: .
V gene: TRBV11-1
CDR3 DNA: TGTGCCAGCAGCATAGACAGGGGGCCAAATGAAAAACTGTTTTTT
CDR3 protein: CASSIDRGPNEKLFF

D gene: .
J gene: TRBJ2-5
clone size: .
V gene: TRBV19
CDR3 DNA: TGTGCCAGTAGTAATTTCTCGGGAGCCTTCACGCAAGAGACCCAGTACTTC
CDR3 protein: CASSNFSGAFTQETQYF

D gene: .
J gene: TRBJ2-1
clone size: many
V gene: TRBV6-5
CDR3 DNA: TGTGCCAGCAGTTCTCTCTACAATGAGCAGTTCTTC
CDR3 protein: CASSSLYNEQFF

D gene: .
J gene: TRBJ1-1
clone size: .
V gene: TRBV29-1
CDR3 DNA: TGCAGCGTCGGATATCTCCTTCGGGACACTGAAGCTTTCTTT
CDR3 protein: CSVGYLLRDTEAFF

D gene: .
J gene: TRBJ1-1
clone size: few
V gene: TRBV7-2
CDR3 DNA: TGTGCCAGCAGCTCCGATTACACTGAAGCTTTCTTT
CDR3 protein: CASSSDYTEAFF

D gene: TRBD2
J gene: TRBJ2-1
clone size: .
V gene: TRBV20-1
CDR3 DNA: TGCAGTGCTAAAAACTACGGACTAGCGGGATCCTACAATGAGCAGTTCTTC
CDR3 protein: CSAKNYGLAGSYNEQFF

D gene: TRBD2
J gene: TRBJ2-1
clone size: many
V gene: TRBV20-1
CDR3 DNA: TGCAGTGCCGGGACTAGCGGGATCTACAATGAGCAGTTCTTC
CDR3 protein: CSAGTSGIYNEQFF

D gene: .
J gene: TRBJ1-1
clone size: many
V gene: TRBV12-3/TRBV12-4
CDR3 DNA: TGTGCCAGCAGTTTGCAGGGGTTGGAGGCTTTCTTT
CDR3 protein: CASSLQGLEAFF

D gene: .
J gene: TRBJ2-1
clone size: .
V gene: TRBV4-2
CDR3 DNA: TGTGCCAGCCAAAGCTCCTACAATGAGCAGTTCTTC
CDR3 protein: CASQSSYNEQFF